This T cell receptor beta chain was profiled in a study of cytomegalovirus exposure and HLA in healthy donors. Turning to the study itself: Clustering assigned about four fifths of the approximately 430 genotyped donors to the Caucasian-associated ancestry cluster.

With 60 Vbeta and 13 Jbeta primers, the PCR was carried out. The method was immunoSEQ multiplex PCR; TCRdb's version includes in-frame clones alone and lacks a portion of them. The data include 35,000 or so clones; the top ten clones carry approximately 10%. A note on this clone: The antigen is unknown.

Looked up from germline, CDR1 is SGHDN and CDR2 is FVKESK. The ends were cut back, 2 bases at V and 4 bases at J, with 11 bases in the middle. CDR3 length: 14 residues. Overall study findings and caveats: 164 TCR beta chains were listed as cytomegalovirus-associated. Rarity held for most TCR sequences, but there were some public TCRs that occurred in many donors.

This TCR was sampled from a man aged 35 to 55 in good health and CMV-seropositive. The chain couples TRBV14 to TRBJ1-1, with D perhaps matching TRBD1 (6 bases). Sequenced: PBMCs. The CDR3 DNA follows: TGTGCCAGCAGCCAACCCGGACAGACCACTGAAGCTTTCTTT. Amino acids: CASSQPGQTTEAFF.